A single sample is the source of the 28 T cell receptor beta chains below, sequenced in a study of identical twins. TCRdb recomputed calls from the 5' RACE reads with MiXCR, one row per CDR3 protein. The sample yields 640,000 or so distinct CDR3 sequences, over 5% seen once. The specimen sequenced was naive T cells sorted from blood. All receptors come from a man between 18 and 35 years old in good health.

This clonotype has a count of ten or more. This rearrangement joins TRBV6-1 to TRBJ2-1, with TRBD1 as a possible D gene (5 bases). The V end lost 5 bases, the J end lost 8 bases, and 13 bases lay between the germline ends. The CDR3 consists of 13 residues. The germline gives CDR1 MNHNS, CDR2 SASEGT. The CDR3 DNA follows: TGTGCCAGCAGTCGAATAGTGGGGCATGAGCAGTTCTTC. Translation: CASSRIVGHEQFF.

This clonotype was counted only a few times. The chain joins TRBV3-1 to TRBJ2-3; TRBD2 agrees at 8 bases. CDR3 size: 17 residues. Germline values: CDR1 LGHDT, CDR2 YNNKEL (reference sequence). The junction had 8 bases not matched to a gene; V was cut back by 0 bases and J by 3 bases. The CDR3 sequence is CASSQDDGRGLTDTQYF. The CDR3 DNA follows: TGTGCCAGCAGCCAAGACGACGGGAGGGGACTTACAGATACGCAGTATTTT.

The V and J genes are TRBV4-3 and TRBJ2-1; possibly TRBD1 or TRBD2 for D (5 bases each). Germline V CDR1 and CDR2: LGHNA, YSLEER. V lost 0 bases to trimming and J lost 0 bases, with 9 bases between them. The CDR3 spans 16 residues. CDR3 nucleotides: TGCGCCAGCAGCCAAGATGGGACCCACTCCTACAATGAGCAGTTCTTC. This sequence encodes CASSQDGTHSYNEQFF.

This clonotype was seen only a few times. The chain combines TRBV6-5 with TRBJ2-2, with 7 bases fitting TRBD2. V lost 0 bases, J lost 3 bases, and 13 bases stayed unmatched. Looked up from germline, CDR1 is MNHEY and CDR2 is SVGAGI. This CDR3 spans 19 amino acids. The CDR3 reads CASSYSNFGGGRHTGELFF. The CDR3 coding sequence is TGTGCCAGCAGTTACTCGAACTTTGGGGGAGGGCGGCACACCGGGGAGCTGTTTTTT.

This clonotype was recorded many times. The V call is TRBV20-1, the J call TRBJ1-1, with D hard to call. CDR1 is DFQATT and CDR2 is SNEGSKA in the germline V gene (reference sequence). CDR3 length: 15 residues. With 0 bases removed from V and 1 base from J, the gap between germline ends came to 12 bases. For the CDR3, the DNA is TGCAGTGCTAGAGATTACGGGCCGCCGAACACTGAAGCTTTCTTT. Protein: CSARDYGPPNTEAFF.

This clonotype was counted ten times or more. The chain is built from TRBV5-1 and TRBJ2-1, with 7 bases identical to TRBD2. Trimming took 4 bases from V and 0 from J; bases not matched to a gene: 4. The germline V gene encodes CDR1 SGHRS and CDR2 YFSETQ. This CDR3 is 15 amino acids long. CDR3 nucleotide sequence: TGCGCCAGCAGCCCAAGCGGGACCTCCTACAATGAGCAGTTCTTC. Translated, it gives CASSPSGTSYNEQFF.

This clonotype was detected many times. The genes are TRBV27 and TRBJ2-7; perhaps TRBD2 as D (6 bases). Trimming took off 7 bases at V and 3 bases at J, with 13 bases between the two ends. In germline, CDR1 is MNHEY, CDR2 SMNVEV (reference sequence). The CDR3 is 13 residues long. This chain's CDR3 is CASTQLANYEQYF. The CDR3 nucleotides read TGTGCCAGCACCCAACTAGCAAACTACGAGCAGTACTTC.

There are many counts of this clonotype. This rearrangement joins TRBV29-1 to TRBJ2-1; D gene unclear. V dropped 4 bases and J dropped 2 bases, with 9 bases sitting between them. CDR1 and CDR2 from the germline V gene are SQVTM and ANQGSEA. CDR3 length: 13 residues. The CDR3 nucleotides are TGCAGCGTTGCTTTTGGAACCTACAATGAGCAGTTCTTC. Translating it yields CSVAFGTYNEQFF.

This clonotype has a count of ten or more. This sequence joins TRBV7-2 and TRBJ2-1, with TRBD2 identical over 8 bases. The CDR3 contains 15 residues. Germline V gives CDR1 SGHTA, CDR2 FQGNSA. The ends lost 0 bases at V and 7 bases at J; junction bases unmatched: 5. The CDR3 nucleotides are TGTGCCAGCAGCTTAGCTAGCGGGATATGGAATGAGCAGTTCTTC. It translates to CASSLASGIWNEQFF.

This clonotype was found a few times. This sequence joins TRBV5-1 and TRBJ2-2; D may be TRBD1 (5 bases). The germline V gene encodes CDR1 SGHRS and CDR2 YFSETQ. CDR3 length: 16 amino acids. Trimming took off 0 bases at V and 1 base at J, with 10 bases between the two ends. The DNA of the CDR3 is TGCGCCAGCAGCTTGGCCATGCAGGGGAACACCGGGGAGCTGTTTTTT. This codes for CASSLAMQGNTGELFF.

This clonotype was seen ten or more times. V gene TRBV20-1 combines with J gene TRBJ1-5; D not resolved. The germline gives CDR1 DFQATT, CDR2 SNEGSKA (reference sequence). The V gene lost 1 base and the J gene lost 6 bases, with 13 bases spanning the gap. The CDR3 is made up of 14 amino acids. Written as DNA, the CDR3 is TGCAGTGCTAGAGGGGCTTCAGAGATTCAGCCCCAGCATTTT. Protein sequence: CSARGASEIQPQHF.

V usage is TRBV5-5 and J usage is TRBJ2-2; 9 bases are shared with TRBD1. Germline V lookup: CDR1 SGHKS, CDR2 YYEKEE (reference sequence). CDR3 length: 17 amino acids. The junction had 12 bases not matched to a gene; V was cut back by 4 bases and J by 5 bases. In nucleotides, the CDR3 is TGTGCCAGCAGCCCCAACCCGGGACAGGGTGATACCGGGGAGCTGTTTTTT. Translated, it gives CASSPNPGQGDTGELFF.

This clonotype was recorded many times. The chain recombines TRBV6-1 with TRBJ1-1; weak D call: TRBD1 (5 bases). In germline, CDR1 is MNHNS, CDR2 SASEGT. The CDR3 is 13 residues long. Trimming left V 6 bases short and J 1 base short, with 9 bases between. CDR3 sequence (DNA): TGTGCCAGCAGAGATGACAGGAACACTGAAGCTTTCTTT. Its translation: CASRDDRNTEAFF.

This clonotype was recorded many times. The V gene is TRBV29-1, the J gene TRBJ1-2; D is perhaps TRBD1 (5 bases). There are 16 residues in the CDR3. Germline V CDR1 and CDR2: SQVTM, ANQGSEA. Trimming took off 4 bases at V and 1 base at J, with 19 bases between the two ends. CDR3 region: CSVVMKGLGLNYGYTF. In DNA, the CDR3 is TGCAGCGTTGTGATGAAGGGGCTCGGCCTTAACTATGGCTACACCTTC.

This clonotype was seen a handful of times. The rearrangement uses TRBV20-1 and TRBJ2-1; 11 bases map to TRBD2. From germline, CDR1 is DFQATT and CDR2 SNEGSKA (reference sequence). Trimming removed 1 base from V and 1 base from J; junction bases left unmatched: 9. The CDR3 has 18 amino acids. The CDR3 DNA follows: TGCAGTGCTAGAGGAACTAGCGGGAGTGCAGCGTCCTACAATGAGCAGTTCTTC. It translates to CSARGTSGSAASYNEQFF.

This clonotype was observed at least ten times. This chain joins TRBV15 and TRBJ1-1, with TRBD1 identical over 9 bases. J gave up 7 bases and V 5 bases, and 11 bases lay outside the gene matches. The V gene's germline CDR1 is LNHNV and CDR2 YYDKDF (reference sequence). The CDR3 sequence is 15 residues long. CDR3 DNA sequence: TGTGCCACCAGCGAATTCCCGGGACAGGGAGGTGAAGCTTTCTTT. This sequence encodes CATSEFPGQGGEAFF.

This rearrangement joins TRBV9 to TRBJ2-7; maybe TRBD2 (5 bases). The ends were cut back, 0 bases at V and 3 bases at J, with 13 bases in the middle. From germline, CDR1 is SGDLS and CDR2 YYNGEE. The length of the CDR3 is 15 residues. The chain's CDR3 is CASSVAAGAGYEQYF. CDR3 coding DNA: TGTGCCAGCAGCGTAGCCGCCGGTGCGGGCTACGAGCAGTACTTC.

This clonotype was recorded many times. The chain joins TRBV4-2 to TRBJ1-5, with 7 bases aligning to TRBD1. The CDR3 totals 15 residues. V lost 3 bases to trimming and J lost 3 bases; unmatched junction nucleotides: 5. Germline V lookup: CDR1 LGHNA, CDR2 YNFKEQ. CDR3 in DNA: TGTGCCAGCAGCCAGTACAGGGGAAACAATCAGCCCCAGCATTTT. It translates to CASSQYRGNNQPQHF.

This clonotype has ten or more counts. J is TRBJ2-3 and V is TRBV25-1, with TRBD2 as a possible D gene (6 bases). V lost 3 bases to trimming and J lost 9 bases, with 10 bases between them. Germline V gene data show CDR1 as MGHDK and CDR2 as SYGVNS. The CDR3 loop spans 12 amino acids. The CDR3 nucleotides read TGTGCCAGCAGTGAGGAGGGGACCACGCAGTATTTT. Residues: CASSEEGTTQYF.

This clonotype was counted only a few times. The chain is built from TRBV24-1 and TRBJ2-1, with D perhaps being TRBD1 or TRBD2 (5 bases each). V lost 4 bases to trimming and J lost 3 bases, with 18 bases between them. Germline V gene sequence: CDR1 KGHDR, CDR2 SFDVKD. CDR3 length: 17 residues. This CDR3 is CATSDLGTEELYNEQFF. The CDR3 region has the DNA TGTGCCACCAGTGACCTCGGGACGGAAGAACTCTACAATGAGCAGTTCTTC.

The table lists this clonotype with a few counts. The chain uses TRBV4-2 and TRBJ2-7, with 7 bases fitting TRBD1. Unmatched junction bases numbered 11, after V lost 2 bases and J lost 7 bases. Germline V gene data show CDR1 as LGHNA and CDR2 as YNFKEQ. The CDR3 loop spans 15 amino acids. CDR3 sequence reads: CASSQPPGQSGEQYF. CDR3 DNA sequence: TGTGCCAGCAGCCAACCACCGGGACAGAGTGGGGAGCAGTACTTC.

This clonotype was recorded many times. The chain employs TRBV5-1 and TRBJ2-1; 10 bases align to TRBD1. V dropped 1 base and J dropped 7; count of bases not matched to a gene: 5. From germline, CDR1 is SGHRS and CDR2 YFSETQ. The CDR3 extends over 15 amino acids. The CDR3: CASSLPGQGFNEQFF. In DNA, the CDR3 is TGCGCCAGCAGCTTGCCGGGACAGGGGTTTAATGAGCAGTTCTTC. Combining the CDR3 with reference TRBV5-1 and TRBJ2-1 gives the whole variable domain KAGVTQTPRYLIKTRGQQVTLSCSPISGHRSVSWYQQTPGQGLQFLFEYFSETQRNKGNFPGRFSGRQFSNSRSEMNVSTLELGDSALYLCASSLPGQGFNEQFFGPGTRLTVL.

This clonotype showed up many times. The genes are TRBV12-3 or TRBV12-4 and TRBJ1-6; D gene uncertain. Trimming cost V 7 bases and J 6 bases, with 19 bases left between them. The CDR3 consists of 16 residues. Here the CDR3 reads CASIFGRLRPNSPLHF. The CDR3 coding sequence is TGTGCCAGCATTTTCGGGCGCTTAAGGCCTAATTCACCCCTCCACTTT.

This clonotype has at least ten counts. This chain uses TRBV4-2 with TRBJ1-1, with 11 positions matching TRBD1. Trimming cost V 0 bases and J 7 bases; bases outside gene matches: 4. The CDR3 sequence is 15 residues long. CDR1 is LGHNA, CDR2 YNFKEQ, per germline. CDR3 residues: CASSQDGQGAVEAFF. The CDR3 DNA is TGTGCCAGCAGCCAAGATGGACAGGGGGCGGTTGAAGCTTTCTTT.

In its sample, this clonotype was seen many times. This chain links TRBV6-5 with TRBJ2-1; TRBD1 matches 7 bases. The ends lost 6 bases at V and 8 bases at J; junction bases unmatched: 4. Germline V gives CDR1 MNHEY, CDR2 SVGAGI. This CDR3 has 12 residues. CDR3 sequence: CASRTTGDEQFF. CDR3 DNA sequence: TGTGCCAGCAGAACTACAGGGGATGAGCAGTTCTTC.

This chain links TRBV7-8 with TRBJ2-2, with TRBD2 identical over 9 bases. The ends lost 2 bases at V and 3 bases at J; junction bases unmatched: 13. Germline lookup yields CDR1 SGHVS and CDR2 FQNEAQ. The CDR3 consists of 19 residues. The CDR3 bases are TGTGCCAGCAGCTTAATCTTTTCGGCGGGAGGGTCCCACACCGGGGAGCTGTTTTTT. Translated, it gives CASSLIFSAGGSHTGELFF.

This clonotype occurred many times. This CDR3 reads CASSLAGNYYNEQFF. DNA for the CDR3: TGTGCCAGCAGCTTAGCCGGAAATTATTACAATGAGCAGTTCTTC. The chain carries TRBV7-2 and TRBJ2-1; D is ambiguous. The V gene's germline CDR1 is SGHTA and CDR2 FQGNSA. The V end was cut by 0 bases, the J end by 4 bases, with 10 bases between. The CDR3 runs to 15 residues.

This clonotype was seen at least ten times. Given the absence of the conserved phenylalanine or tryptophan at the CDR3 end, a read error is likely. This chain connects TRBV29-1 to TRBJ2-3; D is unclear. CDR1 is SQVTM and CDR2 is ANQGSEA in the germline V gene. The CDR3 is 11 amino acids. Trimming took off 4 bases at V and 2 bases at J, with 4 bases between the two ends. The CDR3 DNA reads as TGCAGCGTTGTGAACACAGATACGCAGTATTCT. It is translated as CSVVNTDTQYS.